This TCR beta chain was captured by sequencing in a study of blood T cell repertoires in COVID-19 (TCRdb year 2020). Notes on the research overall: Collaborator samples came from the United States, Italy and Spain and covered acute and convalescent phases of COVID-19. The repertoires were released in a freely available public database meant as a resource for research on the immune response to SARS-CoV-2. A de-identified subject ID, COVID-19 status, age in years and sex were almost always included in the sample metadata. Where available, HLA class I and class II types were taken from metadata supplied by the sample provider and were not determined by assay-based typing. The prospective study material was composed of cDNA or gDNA derived from T cells, B-cell-depleted T cells, or PBMCs. Samples were obtained from the ongoing ImmuneRACE study (first 160 participants) and from over a thousand subjects provided by 6 global collaborators. Deeply sampled blood TCRbeta repertoires from subjects exposed to, actively infected with, or recovered from COVID-19 were included in the dataset.

Whole blood was collected in K2EDTA tubes by collaborating institutions according to the institutions' own protocols. For TCRbeta analysis, collaborators shipped samples as frozen whole blood, isolated PBMCs, or DNA extracted from either of those sample types. For this chain, trimming is 0 bases at the V end and 2 bases at the J end, and the number of junction bases without a gene match is 3. The CDR3 runs 15 amino acids, cysteine and phenylalanine included. Only the CDR3 DNA stays, 45 bases, in frame from base 1. From a lookup of the germline V gene, CDR1 and CDR2 are ENHRY and SYGVKD. This clone was found once. Its recognized antigen is unknown. Base qualities are missing; no much larger clone stands one base away. Here is what the overall study found, with its caveats: The quantity of clinical and demographic metadata differed by source and by participant and was supplied without curation.

The immunoSEQ Assay, a bias-controlled multiplex PCR, was used to amplify TCRbeta CDR3 regions from genomic DNA. The original methods were these. Within the assay, amplification of reference gene primers was used to estimate how many nucleated cells each sample contained. To quantify the absolute abundance of each unique TCRbeta CDR3 rearrangement, sequence reads were collapsed and filtered. For each sample, productive Simpson clonality was calculated by taking the square root of Simpson's diversity index across productive rearrangements. In TCRdb, the immuneACCESS table is reduced to in-frame sequences with V and J assigned. These tables do not hold every clone; where another copy was compared, an unresolved V gene accounts for under half, and the others remain unexplained. V and J calls and clone size are as listed in that table; D and trimming were resolved from the DNA. The sample data list 200,000 to 250,000 clones, and just over 85% of these were observed just once. The ten biggest clones cover nearly 4.5% of the sample.

The rearranged segments are TRBV10-3 and TRBJ1-2; a stretch of 7 junction bases matches TRBD1. This receptor was obtained from a man over 45 with acute or convalescent COVID-19. Material for sequencing was peripheral blood. The CDR3: CAISESRQGNYGYTF. The DNA sequence follows: TGTGCCATCAGTGAGTCGAGACAGGGAAACTATGGCTACACCTTC.